Listed here are 13 T cell receptor beta chains from one sample, sequenced in a study of human T cells and chemical hapten exposure. Documented time point: patch test 3, about 24 weeks after DPC sensitization. The treatment: therapeutic diphenylcyclopropenone sensitization with weekly scalp DPC. MiXCR was run by TCRdb on the RACE reads, yielding one entry per CDR3 protein. This sample yields 85,000 to 100,000 distinct CDR3 sequences, of which 27% are seen a single time; approximately 10% belongs to the top ten. Sample: whole blood, taken in connection with sensitization to the hapten diphenylcyclopropenone (DPC). Every receptor here comes from a man aged 40-49 years with alopecia areata. Some clones in this sample may be carry-over from other donors' samples.

V gene TRBV5-6 combines with J gene TRBJ2-7; 8 positions match TRBD2. Germline assignment: CDR1 SGHDT and CDR2 YYEEEE. V shed 1 base, J shed 0 bases, and the junction held 9 bases outside the gene matches. The CDR3 contains 17 residues. Written as DNA, the CDR3 is TGTGCCAGCAGCTTGTCCCGGTCGGGAGGGAGCTCCTACGAGCAGTACTTC. It is translated as CASSLSRSGGSSYEQYF.

In this sample, this clonotype turned up a few times. V gene TRBV28 combines with J gene TRBJ1-2; D gene uncertain. Looked up from germline, CDR1 is MDHEN and CDR2 is SYDVKM. The V and J ends lost 4 bases and 1 base respectively, with 7 bases between them. This CDR3 comprises 13 residues. The chain's CDR3 is CASSSAVNYGYTF. The CDR3 DNA reads TGTGCCAGCAGTTCCGCGGTTAACTATGGCTACACCTTC.

This clonotype was detected only a few times. This chain connects TRBV6-6 to TRBJ2-1; 10 positions match TRBD2. V dropped 6 bases and J dropped 4; count of bases not matched to a gene: 3. The germline CDR1 and CDR2 sequences are MNHNY and SVGAGI (reference sequence). The length of the CDR3 is 14 residues. The CDR3 DNA follows: TGTGCCAGCAGGGAGCGGGAGGGGTACAATGAGCAGTTCTTC. This gives the protein CASREREGYNEQFF.

This clonotype was found a few times. This rearrangement joins TRBV12-3 or TRBV12-4 to TRBJ1-2, with TRBD1 matching 7 bases. The trim removed 6 bases at V and 7 bases at J, leaving 8 bases unmatched. The CDR3 is 13 residues long. This CDR3 is CASRLTGTSGYTF. The CDR3 DNA reads as TGTGCCAGCAGACTGACAGGGACATCTGGCTACACCTTC.

The CDR3 coding sequence is TGTGCCAGCGCTTTTACGGGAAACACCGGGGAGCTGTTTTTT. This sequence encodes CASAFTGNTGELFF. The genes are TRBV25-1 and TRBJ2-2; tentative D call: TRBD2 (5 bases). The germline V gene encodes CDR1 MGHDK and CDR2 SYGVNS. CDR3 size: 14 residues. Deletions cut 8 bases from V and 2 bases from J, with 12 bases between.

The genes are TRBV2 and TRBJ1-5; no clear D. With 4 bases removed from V and 7 bases from J, the gap between germline ends came to 14 bases. Germline V lookup: CDR1 SNHLY, CDR2 FYNNEI. The CDR3 contains 14 residues. CDR3 protein: CASSVKGEFQPQHF. In DNA, the CDR3 is TGTGCCAGCAGTGTAAAGGGAGAGTTCCAGCCCCAGCATTTT.

The V gene is TRBV7-7, the J gene TRBJ2-7, with TRBD1 as a possible D gene (6 bases). The CDR3 totals 13 residues. Germline assignment: CDR1 SSHAT and CDR2 FNYEAQ (reference sequence). Trimming stripped 1 base from V and 6 bases from J, with 10 bases between. CDR3 amino acids: CASSLVGGLEQYF. DNA of the CDR3: TGTGCCAGCAGCTTAGTTGGGGGCCTCGAGCAGTACTTC.

The J gene is TRBJ1-1, the V gene TRBV4-1; tentative D call: TRBD1 (5 bases). CDR1 MGHRA and CDR2 YSYEKL come from the germline V gene. CDR3 length: 16 residues. Trimming took off 3 bases at V and 0 bases at J, with 14 bases between the two ends. The CDR3 here is CASSQRERQMNTEAFF. CDR3 bases: TGCGCCAGCAGCCAGAGGGAGAGACAGATGAACACTGAAGCTTTCTTT.

This clonotype was counted between two and nine times. The rearrangement uses TRBV12-3 or TRBV12-4 and TRBJ2-1, with D possibly matching TRBD2 (6 bases). The germline V and J ends were trimmed by 2 bases and 5 bases, with 13 bases remaining between them. The CDR3 is 15 amino acids. Written as DNA, the CDR3 is TGTGCCAGCAGTTTACGGCGGGACCGTGACAATGAGCAGTTCTTC. Translated, it gives CASSLRRDRDNEQFF.

In this sample, this clonotype turned up a few times. At one end the junction does not follow the germline gene, possibly because of a read error. This chain uses TRBV7-9 with TRBJ2-7, with TRBD2 matching 10 bases. Germline assignment: CDR1 SEHNR and CDR2 FQNEAQ (reference sequence). The CDR3 covers 13 residues. CDR3 coding DNA: TGTGCCAGCAGCTTAGACGGGACTAGCGCCTTGACCTTC. Its protein product is CASSLDGTSALTF.

The V and J genes are TRBV28 and TRBJ1-1; the match to TRBD1 covers 8 bases. Unmatched junction bases numbered 5, after V lost 1 base and J lost 4 bases. This CDR3 region has 15 residues. In germline, CDR1 is MDHEN, CDR2 SYDVKM. The CDR3 DNA sequence: TGTGCCAGCAGTTTATTACAGGGGGTCGGCACTGAAGCTTTCTTT. Amino acids: CASSLLQGVGTEAFF.

The genes are TRBV2 and TRBJ1-4; 7 nucleotides line up with TRBD1. CDR1 is SNHLY and CDR2 is FYNNEI in the germline V gene. This CDR3 has 14 residues. The V segment lost 3 bases and the J segment 8 bases; nucleotides outside the gene matches: 6. In nucleotides, the CDR3 is TGTGCCAGCAGTGAGAGGGGGCGCGCAGAAAAACTGTTTTTT. It encodes CASSERGRAEKLFF. Filled out from reference TRBV2 and TRBJ1-4, the complete variable domain reads EPEVTQTPSHQVTQMGQEVILRCVPISNHLYFYWYRQILGQKVEFLVSFYNNEISEKSEIFDDQFSVERPDGSNFTLKIRSTKLEDSAMYFCASSERGRAEKLFFGSGTQLSVL.

This chain uses TRBV20-1 with TRBJ2-7; the D gene is possibly TRBD2 (6 bases). Trimming shortened V by 4 bases and J by 3 bases, and 16 bases separated the two germline ends. The CDR3 extends over 14 amino acids. Germline values: CDR1 DFQATT, CDR2 SNEGSKA (reference sequence). The CDR3 loop is CSATKEGPGYEQYF. Here the CDR3 DNA reads TGCAGTGCTACCAAGGAGGGCCCCGGCTACGAGCAGTACTTC.